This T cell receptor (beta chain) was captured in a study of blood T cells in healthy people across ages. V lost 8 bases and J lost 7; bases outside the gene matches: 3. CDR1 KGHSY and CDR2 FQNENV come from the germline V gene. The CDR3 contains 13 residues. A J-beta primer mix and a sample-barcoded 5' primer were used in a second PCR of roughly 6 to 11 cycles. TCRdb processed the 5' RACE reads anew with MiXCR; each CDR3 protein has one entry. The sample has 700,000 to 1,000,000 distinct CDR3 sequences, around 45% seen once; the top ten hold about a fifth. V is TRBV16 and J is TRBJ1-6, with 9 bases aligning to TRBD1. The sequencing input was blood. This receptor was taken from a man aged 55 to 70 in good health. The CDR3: CASGTGLNSPLHF. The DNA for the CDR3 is TGTGCCAGCGGGACAGGGTTAAATTCACCCCTCCACTTT.